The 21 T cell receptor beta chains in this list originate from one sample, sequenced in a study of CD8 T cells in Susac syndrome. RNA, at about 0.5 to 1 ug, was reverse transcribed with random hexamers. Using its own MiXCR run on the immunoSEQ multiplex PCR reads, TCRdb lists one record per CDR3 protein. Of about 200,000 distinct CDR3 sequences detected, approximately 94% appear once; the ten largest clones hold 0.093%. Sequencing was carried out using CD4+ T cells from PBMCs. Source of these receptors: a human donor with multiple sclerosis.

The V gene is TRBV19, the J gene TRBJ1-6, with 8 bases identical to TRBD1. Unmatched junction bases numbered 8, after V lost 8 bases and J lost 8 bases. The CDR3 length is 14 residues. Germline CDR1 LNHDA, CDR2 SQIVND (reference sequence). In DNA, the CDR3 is TGTGCCAGTCGATTAGGACAGGGATATTCACCCCTCCACTTT. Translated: CASRLGQGYSPLHF.

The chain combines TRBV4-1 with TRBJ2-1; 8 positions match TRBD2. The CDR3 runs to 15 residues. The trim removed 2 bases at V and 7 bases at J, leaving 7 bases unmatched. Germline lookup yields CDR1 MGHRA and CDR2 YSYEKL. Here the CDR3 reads CASSQITSGGNEQFF. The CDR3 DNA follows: TGCGCCAGCAGCCAAATCACTAGCGGTGGGAATGAGCAGTTCTTC.

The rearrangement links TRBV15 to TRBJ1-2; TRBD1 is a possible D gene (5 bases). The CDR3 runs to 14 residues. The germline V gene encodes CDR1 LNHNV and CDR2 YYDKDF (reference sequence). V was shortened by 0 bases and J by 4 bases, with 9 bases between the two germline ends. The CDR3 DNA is TGTGCCACCAGCAGAGATGGGGGGACCTATGGCTACACCTTC. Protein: CATSRDGGTYGYTF. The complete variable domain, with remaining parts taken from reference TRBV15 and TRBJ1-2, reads DAMVIQNPRYQVTQFGKPVTLSCSQTLNHNVMYWYQQKSSQAPKLLFHYYDKDFNNEADTPDNFQSRRPNTSFCFLDIRSPGLGDTAMYLCATSRDGGTYGYTFGSGTRLTVV.

The DNA of the CDR3 is TGTGCCAGCAGTGAGATTAGCCTGAATTCACCCCTCCACTTT. As protein: CASSEISLNSPLHF. The genes are TRBV6-6 and TRBJ1-6; no definite D call. V lost 5 bases, J lost 7 bases, and 12 bases lay in between. The CDR3 spans 14 residues. The germline V gene encodes CDR1 MNHNY and CDR2 SVGAGI (reference sequence).

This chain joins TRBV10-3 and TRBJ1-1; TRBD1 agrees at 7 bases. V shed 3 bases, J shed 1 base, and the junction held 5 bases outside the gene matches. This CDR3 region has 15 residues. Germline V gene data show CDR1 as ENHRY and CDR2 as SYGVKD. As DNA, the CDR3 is TGTGCCATCAGTGATCAAACAGGGGCGAACACTGAAGCTTTCTTT. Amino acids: CAISDQTGANTEAFF.

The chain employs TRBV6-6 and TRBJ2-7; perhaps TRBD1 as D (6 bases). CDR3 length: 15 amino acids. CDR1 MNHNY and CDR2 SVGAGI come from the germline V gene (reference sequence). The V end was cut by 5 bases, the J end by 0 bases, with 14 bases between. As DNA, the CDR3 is TGTGCCAGCAGTCGACGGACAGTACACTCCTACGAGCAGTACTTC. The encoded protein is CASSRRTVHSYEQYF.

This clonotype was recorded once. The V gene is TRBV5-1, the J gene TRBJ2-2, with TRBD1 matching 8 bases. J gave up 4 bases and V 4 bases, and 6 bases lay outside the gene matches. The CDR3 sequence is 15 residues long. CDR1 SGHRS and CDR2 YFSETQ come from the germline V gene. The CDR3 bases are TGCGCCAGCAGCATTTACAGGGGGAGCACCGGGGAGCTGTTTTTT. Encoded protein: CASSIYRGSTGELFF.

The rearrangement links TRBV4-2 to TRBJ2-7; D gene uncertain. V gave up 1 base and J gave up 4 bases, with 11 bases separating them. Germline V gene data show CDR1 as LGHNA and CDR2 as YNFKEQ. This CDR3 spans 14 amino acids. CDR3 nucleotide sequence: TGTGCCAGCAGCCAAGGGGGAAACCTATACGAGCAGTACTTC. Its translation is CASSQGGNLYEQYF.

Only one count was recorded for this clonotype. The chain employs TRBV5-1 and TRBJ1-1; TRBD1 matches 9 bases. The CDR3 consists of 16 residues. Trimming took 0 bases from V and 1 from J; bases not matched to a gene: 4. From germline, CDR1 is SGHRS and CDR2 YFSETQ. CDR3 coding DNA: TGCGCCAGCAGCTTGGAAGGACAGGGGTCGAACACTGAAGCTTTCTTT. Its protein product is CASSLEGQGSNTEAFF.

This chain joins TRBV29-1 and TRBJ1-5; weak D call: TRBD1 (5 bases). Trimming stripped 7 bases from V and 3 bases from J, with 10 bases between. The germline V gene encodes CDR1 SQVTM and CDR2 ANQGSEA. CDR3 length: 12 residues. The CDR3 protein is CSAGGFNQPQHF. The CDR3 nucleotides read TGCAGCGCCGGGGGGTTCAATCAGCCCCAGCATTTT.

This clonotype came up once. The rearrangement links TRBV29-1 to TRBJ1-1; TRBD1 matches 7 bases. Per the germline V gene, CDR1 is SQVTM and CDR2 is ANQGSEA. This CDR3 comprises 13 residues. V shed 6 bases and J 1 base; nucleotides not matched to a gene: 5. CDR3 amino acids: CSVAWTGNTEAFF. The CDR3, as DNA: TGCAGCGTGGCTTGGACAGGGAACACTGAAGCTTTCTTT.

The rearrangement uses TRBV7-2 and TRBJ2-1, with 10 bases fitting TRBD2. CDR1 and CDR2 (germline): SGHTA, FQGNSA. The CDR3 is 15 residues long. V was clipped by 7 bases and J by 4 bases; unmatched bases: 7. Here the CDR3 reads CASTQRGGRYNEQFF. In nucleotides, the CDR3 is TGTGCCAGCACCCAGCGGGGGGGGCGTTACAATGAGCAGTTCTTC.

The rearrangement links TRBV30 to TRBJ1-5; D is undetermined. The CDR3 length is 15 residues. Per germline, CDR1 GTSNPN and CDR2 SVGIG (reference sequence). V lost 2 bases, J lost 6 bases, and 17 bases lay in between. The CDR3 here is CAWSSPSRDVQPQHF. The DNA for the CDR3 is TGTGCCTGGAGTTCACCCTCTCGAGACGTTCAGCCCCAGCATTTT.

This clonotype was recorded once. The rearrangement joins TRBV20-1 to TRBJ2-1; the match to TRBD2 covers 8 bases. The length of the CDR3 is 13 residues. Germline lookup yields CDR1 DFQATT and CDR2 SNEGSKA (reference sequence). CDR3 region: CSAGGRAYNEQFF. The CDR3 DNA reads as TGCAGCGCGGGGGGCCGAGCCTACAATGAGCAGTTCTTC.

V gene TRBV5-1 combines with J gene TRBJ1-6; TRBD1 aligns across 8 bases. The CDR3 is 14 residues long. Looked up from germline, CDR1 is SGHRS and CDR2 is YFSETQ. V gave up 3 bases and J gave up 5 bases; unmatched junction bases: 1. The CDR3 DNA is TGCGCCAGCAGCTGGGGACAGGATAATTCACCCCTCCACTTT. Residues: CASSWGQDNSPLHF.

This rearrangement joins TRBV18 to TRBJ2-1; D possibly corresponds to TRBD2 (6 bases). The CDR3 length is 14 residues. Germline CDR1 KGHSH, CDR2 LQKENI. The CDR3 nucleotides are TGTGTCACGGGAGAAGGGGTAAACTACAATGAGCAGTTCTTC. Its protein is CVTGEGVNYNEQFF. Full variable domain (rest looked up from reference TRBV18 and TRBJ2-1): NAGVMQNPRHLVRRRGQEARLRCSPMKGHSHVYWYRQLPEEGLKFMVYLQKENIIDESGMPKERFSAEFPKEGPSILRIQQVVRGDSAAYFCVTGEGVNYNEQFFGPGTRLTVL.

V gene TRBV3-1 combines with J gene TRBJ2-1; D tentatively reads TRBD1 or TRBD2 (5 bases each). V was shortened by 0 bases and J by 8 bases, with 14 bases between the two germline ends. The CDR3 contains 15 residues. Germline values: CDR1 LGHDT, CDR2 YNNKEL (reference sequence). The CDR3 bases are TGTGCCAGCAGCCAAGATCCACGGGACCTGGATGAGCAGTTCTTC. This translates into CASSQDPRDLDEQFF.

CDR3 loop: CSASVPRTGLTDGYTF. CDR3 DNA sequence: TGCAGTGCTAGTGTCCCCCGGACAGGGCTAACGGATGGCTACACCTTC. This rearrangement joins TRBV20-1 to TRBJ1-2; 8 nucleotides agree with TRBD1. CDR1 is DFQATT and CDR2 is SNEGSKA in the germline V gene (reference sequence). The V and J ends lost 3 bases and 6 bases, in that order; junction bases with no gene match: 15. CDR3 length: 16 residues.

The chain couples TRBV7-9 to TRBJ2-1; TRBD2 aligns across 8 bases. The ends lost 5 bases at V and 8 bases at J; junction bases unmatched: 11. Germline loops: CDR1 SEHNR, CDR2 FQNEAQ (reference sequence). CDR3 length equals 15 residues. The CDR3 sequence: CASSPFERGKDEQFF. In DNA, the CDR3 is TGTGCCAGCAGCCCTTTCGAGCGGGGGAAGGATGAGCAGTTCTTC. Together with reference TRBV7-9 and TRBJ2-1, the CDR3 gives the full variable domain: DTGVSQNPRHKITKRGQNVTFRCDPISEHNRLYWYRQTLGQGPEFLTYFQNEAQLEKSRLLSDRFSAERPKGSFSTLEIQRTEQGDSAMYLCASSPFERGKDEQFFGPGTRLTVL.

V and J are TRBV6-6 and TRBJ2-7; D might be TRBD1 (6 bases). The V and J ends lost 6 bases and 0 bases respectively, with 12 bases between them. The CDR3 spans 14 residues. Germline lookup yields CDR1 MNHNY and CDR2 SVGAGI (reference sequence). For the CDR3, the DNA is TGTGCCAGCAGCAAAGGGGGAAACTCCTACGAGCAGTACTTC. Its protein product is CASSKGGNSYEQYF.

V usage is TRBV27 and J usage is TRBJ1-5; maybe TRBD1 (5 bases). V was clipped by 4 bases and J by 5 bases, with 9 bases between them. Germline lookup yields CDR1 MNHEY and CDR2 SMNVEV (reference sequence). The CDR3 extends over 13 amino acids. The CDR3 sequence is CASSYWGDQPQHF. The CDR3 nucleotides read TGTGCCAGCAGTTATTGGGGGGATCAGCCCCAGCATTTT.